The 23 T cell receptor beta chains in this list originate from one sample, sequenced in a study of regulatory T cells in long-lasting Graves disease. HTBI primers from iRepertoire and Arm-PCR of CDR3 regions yielded the TCR beta libraries. TCRdb ran MiXCR on the multiplex PCR reads and lists one entry per CDR3 protein. In the table there are a few hundred thousand distinct CDR3 sequences, roughly 23% of which are singletons. As for time point: persistent/refractory GD, antithyroid drugs over 5 years with positive TRAb. Scientists built the TCR library using RNA that was extracted from PBMCs. The input for sequencing was peripheral blood mononuclear cells (PBMCs), taken when the disease was refractory, from a patient treated with antithyroid drugs. The source is a woman aged 40 to 50 with Graves disease.

Ten or more counts support this clonotype. The chain recombines TRBV13 with TRBJ1-6; no firm D call. V lost 1 base, J lost 8 bases, and 6 bases lay in between. The germline V gene encodes CDR1 PRHDT and CDR2 FYEKMQ (reference sequence). This CDR3 has 13 residues. CDR3 amino acids: CASSLEADSPLHF. In DNA, the CDR3 is TGTGCCAGCAGCTTAGAGGCTGATTCACCCCTCCACTTT.

V is TRBV19 and J is TRBJ1-4, with no clear D. Trimming left V 7 bases short and J 8 bases short, with 17 bases between. Germline CDR1 is LNHDA and CDR2 is SQIVND (reference sequence). CDR3 length: 14 residues. The CDR3 DNA follows: TGTGCCAGTACCAAAACCACCCTCGCGGAAAAACTGTTTTTT. It yields the protein CASTKTTLAEKLFF.

Only a few counts were recorded for this clonotype. The CDR3 coding sequence is TGCAGTGCCCTGACGACTAGCGGAATTTACAATGAGCAGTTCTTC. It is translated as CSALTTSGIYNEQFF. This chain uses TRBV20-1 with TRBJ2-1; 9 bases map to TRBD2. Germline trimming cut 6 bases from V and 4 bases from J; bases unmatched to any gene: 10. Germline V CDR1 and CDR2: DFQATT, SNEGSKA (reference sequence). The CDR3 consists of 15 residues.

The V call is TRBV2, the J call TRBJ2-1, with D perhaps matching TRBD2 (6 bases). The germline gives CDR1 SNHLY, CDR2 FYNNEI. CDR3 length: 15 residues. V lost 3 bases, J lost 2 bases, and 11 bases lay in between. CDR3 sequence: CASSDSGSAYNEQFF. The CDR3 nucleotides read TGTGCCAGCAGTGATTCCGGGAGCGCCTACAATGAGCAGTTCTTC.

This clonotype was observed a handful of times. The chain is built from TRBV29-1 and TRBJ2-2; 9 nucleotides line up with TRBD1. Germline trimming cut 7 bases from V and 1 base from J; bases unmatched to any gene: 4. The CDR3 extends over 14 amino acids. Germline assignment: CDR1 SQVTM and CDR2 ANQGSEA. CDR3: CSGTGGKNTGELFF. The CDR3 bases are TGCAGCGGTACAGGGGGCAAGAACACCGGGGAGCTGTTTTTT.

This clonotype was recorded once. Compared with germline, one end of the junction differs, possibly owing to a read error. This rearrangement joins TRBV2 to TRBJ2-7; 7 positions match TRBD1. CDR1 is SNHLY and CDR2 is FYNNEI in the germline V gene. CDR3 length equals 14 residues. CDR3 DNA sequence: TGTGCCAGCAGGGGGGACAGTTTCTACCACGAGCGGTACTTC. Translated, it gives CASRGDSFYHERYF.

This sequence joins TRBV27 and TRBJ2-3; 8 nucleotides line up with TRBD2. V dropped 2 bases and J dropped 5; count of bases not matched to a gene: 15. CDR1 and CDR2 (germline): MNHEY, SMNVEV (reference sequence). The CDR3 spans 18 residues. The CDR3 sequence: CASSLTRPSAGGIDTQYF. The CDR3, as DNA: TGTGCCAGCAGTTTAACCCGACCCTCGGCGGGAGGAATAGATACGCAGTATTTT.

The sample holds many counts of this clonotype. The rearrangement links TRBV2 to TRBJ1-3; D not resolved. V was clipped by 6 bases and J by 0 bases, with 12 bases between them. CDR3 size: 15 residues. Germline loops: CDR1 SNHLY, CDR2 FYNNEI. CDR3 amino acids: CASRTPYRSGNTIYF. CDR3 coding DNA: TGTGCCAGCAGGACGCCTTACCGCTCTGGAAACACCATATATTTT.

The V call is TRBV5-1, the J call TRBJ2-5; D could derive from TRBD1 or TRBD2 (6 bases each). The V gene's germline CDR1 is SGHRS and CDR2 YFSETQ. Trimming stripped 0 bases from V and 5 bases from J, with 11 bases between. There are 14 residues in the CDR3. DNA for the CDR3: TGCGCCAGCAGCTTGGGACAGGCGGGGGAGACCCAGTACTTC. It is translated as CASSLGQAGETQYF.

In this sample, this clonotype turned up many times. The V gene is TRBV19, the J gene TRBJ1-1, with a weak D call TRBD1 (5 bases). This CDR3 has 14 residues. Germline assignment: CDR1 LNHDA and CDR2 SQIVND (reference sequence). Trimming took 4 bases from V and 2 from J, leaving 11 bases between them. CDR3 bases: TGTGCCAGTAGTAGGGACCTCATCAACACTGAAGCTTTCTTT. Translation: CASSRDLINTEAFF.

The chain links TRBV15 to TRBJ1-4; unclear D gene. This CDR3 region has 15 residues. V lost 1 base and J 2 bases, leaving 8 bases between the germline ends. The germline V gene encodes CDR1 LNHNV and CDR2 YYDKDF (reference sequence). The CDR3 loop reads CATSRGRSTNEKLFF. The CDR3 bases are TGTGCCACCAGCAGAGGAAGGTCCACTAATGAAAAACTGTTTTTT.

This clonotype was counted at least ten times. The chain is built from TRBV2 and TRBJ1-5, with 12 bases that match TRBD1. In germline, CDR1 is SNHLY, CDR2 FYNNEI. The ends lost 4 bases at V and 7 bases at J; junction bases unmatched: 5. The CDR3 consists of 15 residues. The DNA of the CDR3 is TGTGCCAGCAGTGCCGGGACAGGGGGCTGGCAGCCCCAGCATTTT. Protein: CASSAGTGGWQPQHF.

The V gene is TRBV9, the J gene TRBJ2-7, with TRBD1 identical over 9 bases. CDR3 length equals 15 residues. V lost 3 bases and J lost 3; bases outside the gene matches: 7. The germline gives CDR1 SGDLS, CDR2 YYNGEE. The CDR3 here is CASSEDGTGNYEQYF. In nucleotides, the CDR3 is TGTGCCAGCAGCGAGGACGGGACAGGGAACTACGAGCAGTACTTC.

This clonotype was counted many times. The V gene is TRBV6-1, the J gene TRBJ1-1; the D gene is possibly TRBD1 (5 bases). The ends were cut back, 4 bases at V and 6 bases at J, with 9 bases in the middle. Germline loops: CDR1 MNHNS, CDR2 SASEGT. The CDR3 loop spans 12 amino acids. The CDR3, as DNA: TGTGCCAGCAGTGCCTTAGGGGCTGAAGCTTTCTTT. It specifies CASSALGAEAFF.

This clonotype was seen ten or more times. The chain uses TRBV12-3 or TRBV12-4 and TRBJ1-6; tentative D call: TRBD1 (5 bases). V lost 6 bases and J 8 bases, leaving 11 bases between the germline ends. CDR3 length: 13 amino acids. The CDR3 protein is CASSTGTYSPLHF. The DNA for the CDR3 is TGTGCCAGCAGCACCGGGACTTATTCACCCCTCCACTTT.

CDR3 in amino acids: CASRLAGENSNEQFF. CDR3 nucleotides: TGTGCCAGCAGGTTAGCGGGAGAAAACAGCAATGAGCAGTTCTTC. This sequence joins TRBV28 and TRBJ2-1; TRBD2 matches at 9 bases. The CDR3 contains 15 residues. CDR1 is MDHEN and CDR2 is SYDVKM in the germline V gene. V shed 6 bases, J shed 6 bases, and the junction held 9 bases outside the gene matches.

DNA for the CDR3: TGTGCCAGCAGTCGACGGGCGGGTGGGGCCAAAAACATTCAGTACTTC. As protein: CASSRRAGGAKNIQYF. This chain uses TRBV6-1 with TRBJ2-4, with a weak D call TRBD2 (5 bases). CDR1 is MNHNS, CDR2 SASEGT, per germline. V was trimmed by 5 bases and J by 1 base, leaving 15 bases between them. CDR3 size: 16 residues.

This clonotype was seen ten or more times. This chain joins TRBV15 and TRBJ2-5, with D uncertain. The CDR3 contains 13 residues. Germline lookup yields CDR1 LNHNV and CDR2 YYDKDF (reference sequence). With 4 bases removed from V and 4 bases from J, the gap between germline ends came to 10 bases. The CDR3 is CATSNYNGETQYF. The CDR3 nucleotides read TGTGCCACCAGCAATTATAACGGAGAGACCCAGTACTTC. The full variable domain, in which reference TRBV15 and TRBJ2-5 provide the parts outside the CDR3, is DAMVIQNPRYQVTQFGKPVTLSCSQTLNHNVMYWYQQKSSQAPKLLFHYYDKDFNNEADTPDNFQSRRPNTSFCFLDIRSPGLGDTAMYLCATSNYNGETQYFGPGTRLLVL.

The chain combines TRBV28 with TRBJ1-2; D uncertain. Trimming cost V 6 bases and J 7 bases, with 21 bases left between them. The CDR3 has 15 residues. Germline V gene data show CDR1 as MDHEN and CDR2 as SYDVKM. The CDR3 DNA is TGTGCCAGCAGCCCCCTGCGGGGAAGTGTAGGTGGCTACACCTTC. It translates to CASSPLRGSVGGYTF.

This clonotype was counted at least ten times. The V gene is TRBV7-8, the J gene TRBJ1-6, with D perhaps TRBD1 (5 bases). V shed 5 bases and J shed 6 bases, with 14 bases lying between them. Germline loops: CDR1 SGHVS, CDR2 FQNEAQ. The CDR3 covers 15 residues. DNA of the CDR3: TGTGCCAGCAGCGGCAGACGGGGCATTAATTCACCCCTCCACTTT. Translating it yields CASSGRRGINSPLHF.

This clonotype has a count of ten or more. The chain couples TRBV19 to TRBJ1-6, with D maybe TRBD1 (5 bases). Germline V gives CDR1 LNHDA, CDR2 SQIVND (reference sequence). The CDR3 covers 14 residues. With 7 bases removed from V and 9 bases from J, the gap between germline ends came to 16 bases. The DNA of the CDR3 is TGTGCCAGTAATAGCGGGACCCCAGGTTCACCCCTCCACTTT. Protein: CASNSGTPGSPLHF.

This clonotype was detected ten times or more. The V and J genes are TRBV19 and TRBJ1-1; 7 positions agree with TRBD1. V trimming: 6 bases; J trimming: 1 base; junction bases outside the gene matches: 5. This CDR3 is built from 14 residues. Germline CDR1 LNHDA, CDR2 SQIVND (reference sequence). CDR3 loop: CASSLDRENTEAFF. CDR3 DNA: TGTGCCAGTAGCCTCGACAGGGAGAACACTGAAGCTTTCTTT.

Worth noting for this clonotype: As the CDR3 is not closed by the conserved phenylalanine or tryptophan, this likely results from a read error. It is unclear where the CDR3 begins or ends on the DNA, so no DNA is shown, and the CDR3 is as TCRdb lists it. The rearrangement joins TRBV28 to TRBJ2-6; TRBD1 is the table's D call and was not checked against the DNA. The germline gives CDR1 MDHEN, CDR2 SYDVKM. A total of 9 residues make up the CDR3, ends included. The CDR3 here is CASSFRQGI.